This T cell receptor beta chain was recovered during a study of graft-versus-host responses after intestinal transplantation. Remarks on this clone: Its cognate antigen is unknown.

Germline lookup yields CDR1 MNHNS and CDR2 SASEGT. V lost 3 bases and J lost 5, with 19 bases in between. CDR3 length: 17 residues. The method was immunoSEQ multiplex PCR; TCRdb's version includes in-frame clones alone and lacks a portion of them. The sample includes 90,000 to 95,000 clones, roughly 93% of them seen just once. The sequence came from a human donor who received an intestinal transplant. The source was unstimulated CD8+ T cells sorted from spleen or lymph node cells, collected before intestinal transplant. V usage is TRBV6-1 and J usage is TRBJ2-2; perhaps TRBD1 as D (6 bases). The CDR3 protein is CASSETFWDKGTGELFF. For the CDR3, the DNA is TGTGCCAGCAGTGAGACATTTTGGGACAAGGGGACCGGGGAGCTGTTTTTT.